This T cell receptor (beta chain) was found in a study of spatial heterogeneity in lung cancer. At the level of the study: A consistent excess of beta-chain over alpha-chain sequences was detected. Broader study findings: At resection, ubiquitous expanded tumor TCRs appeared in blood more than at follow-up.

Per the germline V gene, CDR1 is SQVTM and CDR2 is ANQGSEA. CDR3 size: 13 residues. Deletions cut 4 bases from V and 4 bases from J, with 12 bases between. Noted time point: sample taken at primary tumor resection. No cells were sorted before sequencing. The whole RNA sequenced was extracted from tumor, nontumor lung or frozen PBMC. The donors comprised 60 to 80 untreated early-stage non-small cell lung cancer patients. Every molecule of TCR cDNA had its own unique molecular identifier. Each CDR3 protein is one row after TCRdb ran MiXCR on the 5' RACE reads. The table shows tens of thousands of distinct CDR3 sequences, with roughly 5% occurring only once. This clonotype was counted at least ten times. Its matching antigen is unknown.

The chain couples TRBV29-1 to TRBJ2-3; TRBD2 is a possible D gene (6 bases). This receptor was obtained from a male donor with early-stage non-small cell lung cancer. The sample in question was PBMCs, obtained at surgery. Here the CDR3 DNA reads TGCAGCGTTGGTGCGGGGAGTGCAGATACGCAGTATTTT. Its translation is CSVGAGSADTQYF.